This T cell receptor (beta chain) was sequenced for a study of T cell changes during pregnancy in multiple sclerosis. This CDR3 has 15 residues. The junction had 1 base not matched to a gene; V was cut back by 3 bases and J by 1 base. Germline loops: CDR1 KGHSH, CDR2 LQKENI. Assay: immunoSEQ multiplex PCR; the TCRdb copy retains only in-frame clones and omits some. This sample has about 40,000 clones, with 89% found just once. This TCR was recovered from a female donor with multiple sclerosis, enrolled in a pregnancy study. The sequencing used CD4+ T cells from peripheral blood mononuclear cells, collected after pregnancy. The chain carries TRBV18 and TRBJ2-3, with 10 bases lining up with TRBD1. Here the CDR3 reads CASSPGTGGTDTQYF. The CDR3 DNA follows: TGTGCCAGCTCACCCGGGACAGGGGGCACAGATACGCAGTATTTT.